The text below deals with one T cell receptor (beta chain). The entry originates in a study of regulatory and conventional T cells in RAG deficiency. TCRdb's table, derived via immunoSEQ multiplex PCR, lists solely in-frame clones and lacks some. The table includes some 6,100 clones, about 90% detected once. CDR1 MDHEN and CDR2 SYDVKM come from the germline V gene. V lost 5 bases to trimming and J lost 5 bases; unmatched junction nucleotides: 9. This CDR3 comprises 14 residues. Sequencing input: CD8+ T cells sorted from blood. The chain joins TRBV28 to TRBJ2-7; 7 bases fit TRBD1. The sequence derives from a human donor with RAG deficiency presenting as severe combined immunodeficiency. In DNA form, the CDR3 reads TGTGCCAGCAGTCCCCTCCCAGGGGGTGACGAGCAGTACTTC. It translates to CASSPLPGGDEQYF.